Each of the 24 T cell receptor beta chains below was sequenced from the same sample in a study of blood T cell repertoires in COVID-19. The assay was immunoSEQ multiplex PCR, and TCRdb's table has in-frame clones only and misses some. The data hold some 78,000 clones, with roughly 84% observed a single time. Sample: peripheral blood. The receptors shown here come from a man between 50 and 59 years old with acute or convalescent COVID-19.

This clone appeared a single time. The chain uses TRBV3-1 (or the pseudogene TRBV3-2) and TRBJ1-4; D possibly corresponds to TRBD1 (5 bases). CDR3 length: 17 amino acids. Trimming took 1 base from V and 4 from J, leaving 16 bases between them. From germline, CDR1 is LGHDT and CDR2 YNNKEL (reference sequence). The CDR3 DNA reads as TGTGCCAGCAGCCAAGGTCCGGGGGGGGAAGATAATGAAAAACTGTTTTTT. This sequence encodes CASSQGPGGEDNEKLFF.

The chain combines TRBV11-3 with TRBJ2-7, with 7 positions matching TRBD2. CDR1 SGHNT and CDR2 YENEEA come from the germline V gene. After removal of 4 bases from V and 5 bases from J, the junction contained 5 bases not matched to a gene. The CDR3 is 13 amino acids. This chain's CDR3 is CASSSSGTNEQYF. CDR3 bases: TGTGCCAGCAGCTCAAGCGGGACCAACGAGCAGTACTTC.

The chain joins TRBV5-1 to TRBJ2-7; D perhaps matches TRBD2 (6 bases). The CDR3 sequence is 15 residues long. Trimming stripped 1 base from V and 2 bases from J, with 13 bases between. The germline V gene encodes CDR1 SGHRS and CDR2 YFSETQ. CDR3 DNA sequence: TGCGCCAGCAGCTTGTCCGGGGGTGAAGCCTACGAGCAGTACTTC. It codes for CASSLSGGEAYEQYF.

This chain uses TRBV27 with TRBJ1-2, with 9 bases aligning to TRBD1. The germline CDR1 and CDR2 sequences are MNHEY and SMNVEV (reference sequence). The CDR3 covers 15 residues. V trimming: 6 bases; J trimming: 10 bases; junction bases outside the gene matches: 15. CDR3 in DNA: TGTGCCAGCAGCCCTTACCGGGACAGGGCGCGTGACTACACCTTC. Encoded protein: CASSPYRDRARDYTF.

This clone was counted a few times. In DNA form, the CDR3 reads TGCAGCGTTTGGGAGGGTGGGAACTATGGCTACACCTTC. This sequence encodes CSVWEGGNYGYTF. The chain has TRBV29-1 and TRBJ1-2, with D unclear. Trimming cost V 5 bases and J 2 bases, with 12 bases left between them. The CDR3 covers 13 residues. CDR1 and CDR2 from the germline V gene are SQVTM and ANQGSEA.

The V and J genes are TRBV6-5 and TRBJ2-3; the match to TRBD2 covers 7 bases. V was pared by 7 bases and J by 1 base, with 5 bases of the junction left unmatched. Germline V gene data show CDR1 as MNHEY and CDR2 as SVGAGI. CDR3 size: 14 residues. The chain's CDR3 is CASKGLDGTDTQYF. CDR3 nucleotide sequence: TGTGCCAGCAAAGGACTAGACGGCACAGATACGCAGTATTTT.

The chain recombines TRBV7-8 with TRBJ1-3, with D uncertain. With 1 base removed from V and 4 bases from J, the gap between germline ends came to 11 bases. The CDR3 spans 15 residues. Germline CDR1 and CDR2: SGHVS and FQNEAQ. The CDR3 reads CASSLEGGPGNTIYF. Here the CDR3 DNA reads TGTGCCAGCAGCTTAGAAGGAGGTCCCGGAAACACCATATATTTT. Complete variable domain (other parts from reference TRBV7-8 and TRBJ1-3): GAGVSQSPRYKVAKRGQDVALRCDPISGHVSLFWYQQALGQGPEFLTYFQNEAQLDKSGLPSDRFFAERPEGSVSTLKIQRTQQEDSAVYLCASSLEGGPGNTIYFGEGSWLTVV.

This clone was seen only a few times. The V call is TRBV6-5, the J call TRBJ2-2; no reliable D call. Germline CDR1 reads MNHEY; CDR2 reads SVGAGI. The CDR3 runs to 11 residues. V dropped 8 bases and J dropped 10 bases, with 11 bases sitting between them. In nucleotides, the CDR3 is TGTGCCAGCTCTGTTCCCTTGGAGCTGTTTTTT. It yields the protein CASSVPLELFF.

V and J are TRBV13 and TRBJ2-3; 9 bases agree with TRBD1. Germline V CDR1 and CDR2: PRHDT, FYEKMQ (reference sequence). V trimming: 2 bases; J trimming: 8 bases; junction bases outside the gene matches: 11. This CDR3 is 16 amino acids long. CDR3 nucleotide sequence: TGTGCCAGCAGCTTACCGCGGACAGGGGCAAGGGGTACGCAGTATTTT. It codes for CASSLPRTGARGTQYF.

The rearrangement links TRBV4-2 to TRBJ1-2; TRBD1 is a possible D gene (5 bases). The germline gives CDR1 LGHNA, CDR2 YNFKEQ. The V end lost 1 base, the J end lost 0 bases, and 15 bases lay between the germline ends. The CDR3 sequence is 17 residues long. CDR3 sequence reads: CASSQVGQGGSNYGYTF. DNA for the CDR3: TGTGCCAGCAGCCAAGTGGGCCAGGGAGGCTCTAACTATGGCTACACCTTC.

The chain links TRBV7-9 to TRBJ2-1; D is possibly TRBD1 (5 bases). The CDR3 runs 18 residues. In germline, CDR1 is SEHNR, CDR2 FQNEAQ (reference sequence). The V gene lost 2 bases and the J gene lost 1 base, with 18 bases spanning the gap. The CDR3 nucleotides are TGTGCCAGCAGCTTACGGACACGGGTTCGGAGTTCCTACAATGAGCAGTTCTTC. The encoded protein is CASSLRTRVRSSYNEQFF.

V gene TRBV6-2 or TRBV6-3 combines with J gene TRBJ1-5; TRBD1 agrees at 9 bases. Germline assignment: CDR1 MNHEY and CDR2 SVGEGT. V trimming: 5 bases; J trimming: 1 base; junction bases outside the gene matches: 3. The CDR3 contains 15 residues. This CDR3 is CASSTGTGSNQPQHF. Here the CDR3 DNA reads TGTGCCAGCAGTACGGGGACAGGGAGCAATCAGCCCCAGCATTTT.

This clone was seen a single time. The V call is TRBV6-2 or TRBV6-3, the J call TRBJ2-3; 7 positions agree with TRBD2. This CDR3 comprises 16 residues. Germline V gene data show CDR1 as MNHEY and CDR2 as SVGEGT. Germline trimming cut 4 bases from V and 0 bases from J; bases unmatched to any gene: 7. CDR3 in DNA: TGTGCCAGCAGTTCCTCTAGCGGAGCTAGCACAGATACGCAGTATTTT. Its translation: CASSSSSGASTDTQYF.

This chain links TRBV5-6 with TRBJ2-1; 7 positions match TRBD1. The V gene end was trimmed by 0 bases and the J gene end by 6 bases; junction bases not matched to a gene: 6. This CDR3 has 15 residues. CDR1 is SGHDT, CDR2 YYEEEE, per germline. The CDR3 spells CASSLGQGTPNEQFF. CDR3 in DNA: TGTGCCAGCAGCTTGGGACAGGGAACCCCCAATGAGCAGTTCTTC.

The rearrangement uses TRBV6-5 and TRBJ1-6; 7 bases line up with TRBD1. V gave up 6 bases and J gave up 9 bases; unmatched junction bases: 11. Germline V gene lookup returns CDR1 MNHEY and CDR2 SVGAGI. The CDR3 is 15 residues long. CDR3 sequence: CASRDDRAGVSPLHF. CDR3 DNA: TGTGCCAGCAGAGACGACAGGGCCGGGGTTTCACCCCTCCACTTT.

The chain is built from TRBV7-2 and TRBJ2-1, with D possibly TRBD2 on 5 matching bases. Germline lookup yields CDR1 SGHTA and CDR2 FQGNSA. V gave up 5 bases and J gave up 2 bases, with 13 bases separating them. The CDR3 totals 15 residues. The CDR3 sequence is CASSPGLLTYNEQFF. CDR3 DNA: TGTGCCAGCAGCCCCGGACTGTTAACCTACAATGAGCAGTTCTTC.

This chain joins TRBV18 and TRBJ2-1, with 8 bases identical to TRBD2. After removal of 0 bases from V and 6 bases from J, the junction contained 7 bases not matched to a gene. From germline, CDR1 is KGHSH and CDR2 LQKENI. The CDR3 has 16 residues. In DNA form, the CDR3 reads TGTGCCAGCTCACCACCGGGTAGCGGGATCTCCAATGAGCAGTTCTTC. Its protein is CASSPPGSGISNEQFF.

The CDR3 sequence is CASTHNEKLFF. CDR3 DNA sequence: TGTGCCAGTACCCATAATGAAAAACTGTTTTTT. The chain joins TRBV19 to TRBJ1-4, with D unresolved. CDR1 is LNHDA and CDR2 is SQIVND in the germline V gene (reference sequence). The CDR3 is made up of 11 amino acids. Trimming shortened V by 7 bases and J by 4 bases, and 4 bases separated the two germline ends.

The chain uses TRBV9 and TRBJ2-7; 11 bases align to TRBD1. Unmatched junction bases numbered 4, after V lost 3 bases and J lost 5 bases. The CDR3 consists of 14 residues. Germline values: CDR1 SGDLS, CDR2 YYNGEE. The CDR3, as DNA: TGTGCCAGCAGCGCCGTGGACAGGGGGCACGAGCAGTACTTC. Protein sequence: CASSAVDRGHEQYF.

The chain is built from TRBV11-3 and TRBJ2-1; no clear D gene. CDR3 size: 15 residues. The germline V and J ends were trimmed by 5 bases and 0 bases, with 11 bases remaining between them. Per the germline V gene, CDR1 is SGHNT and CDR2 is YENEEA. CDR3 sequence reads: CASSPSVSSYNEQFF. DNA for the CDR3: TGTGCCAGCAGCCCAAGCGTTAGCTCCTACAATGAGCAGTTCTTC.

In this sample, this clone turned up once. The chain carries TRBV6-2 or TRBV6-3 and TRBJ1-2; no reliable D call. V was shortened by 6 bases and J by 6 bases, with 14 bases between the two germline ends. The CDR3 extends over 13 amino acids. Germline V gene data show CDR1 as MNHEY and CDR2 as SVGEGT. CDR3 region: CASSPNYPHGYTF. In nucleotides, the CDR3 is TGTGCCAGCAGCCCAAACTACCCGCATGGCTACACCTTC.

This chain uses TRBV6-5 with TRBJ2-1; TRBD2 aligns across 11 bases. Germline CDR1 and CDR2: MNHEY and SVGAGI. The CDR3 totals 16 residues. The J segment lost 8 bases and the V segment lost 0 bases, leaving 6 bases of the junction unmatched. CDR3 in DNA: TGTGCCAGCAGTTACTCGATACTAGCGGGAGAGTATGAGCAGTTCTTC. Translating gives CASSYSILAGEYEQFF.

V gene TRBV6-5 combines with J gene TRBJ1-5; weak D call: TRBD1 (5 bases). The length of the CDR3 is 13 residues. V lost 6 bases to trimming and J lost 5 bases, with 11 bases between them. In germline, CDR1 is MNHEY, CDR2 SVGAGI. This CDR3 is CASSLRVHQPQHF. DNA for the CDR3: TGTGCCAGCAGCCTCAGGGTCCATCAGCCCCAGCATTTT.

This chain uses TRBV12-3 or TRBV12-4 with TRBJ2-7; D gene uncertain. This CDR3 comprises 11 residues. V was cut by 5 bases and J by 2 bases, with 4 bases left in between. The CDR3 DNA is TGTGCCAGCAGTGTTACCTACGAGCAGTACTTC. Amino acid sequence: CASSVTYEQYF.